The rows below give T cell receptor beta chains drawn from one sample of a study of Graves' ophthalmopathy and Graves' hyperthyroidism. TCRdb recomputed calls from the multiplex PCR reads with MiXCR, one row per CDR3 protein. The sample lists under 800,000 distinct CDR3 sequences; about 20% were seen once. Sequenced input: peripheral blood. The origin of the receptors is a young woman with stable Graves' hyperthyroidism. Some clones in this sample may be carry-over from other donors' samples. Both conserved end residues are part of each CDR3. The D gene is left open where the match is weak. Clone sizes are given selectively: once, few, many, or a class where the clone is expanded.

>TRBJ1-3|TRBV12-3/TRBV12-4|TRBD1|few
TGTGCCAGCAGTTTAAGGGGGCCCGGGACAGGCTATTATATCTCTGGAAACACCATATATTTT
CASSLRGPGTGYYISGNTIYF
>TRBJ2-6|TRBV14|.|.
.
CASSQARSVASGANVPTF
>TRBJ2-7|TRBV6-1|TRBD2|.
TGTGCCAGCATCGTCATAGCGGGGGGGAGCTCCTACGAGCAGTACTTC
CASIVIAGGSSYEQYF
>TRBJ2-7|TRBV7-8|.|.
TGTGCCAGCACCTCCTCGGGGGAGCAGTACTTC
CASTSSGEQYF
>TRBJ2-7|TRBV28|.|.
TGTGCCAGCAGGTCGGGGCTCTACGAGCAGTACTTC
CASRSGLYEQYF
>TRBJ2-7|TRBV13|.|few
TGTGCCAGCAGCTTGGCTAACTCCTACGAGCAGTACTTC
CASSLANSYEQYF
>TRBJ1-6|TRBV7-2|.|many
TGTGCCAGCAGCTTAGAGAGGCAGCCCCTCCACTTT
CASSLERQPLHF
>TRBJ2-7|TRBV15|TRBD1|.
TGTGCCACCAGCAGAGATTCCGGGACAGGGTACGAGCAGTACTTC
CATSRDSGTGYEQYF
>TRBJ2-7|TRBV6-2/TRBV6-3|TRBD2|.
TGTGCCAGCAGTTACGCGGTTGTTAGCGGGAAGGGGCAGTACTTC
CASSYAVVSGKGQYF
>TRBJ1-1|TRBV12-3/TRBV12-4|TRBD1|few
TGTGCCACCCCGCGACAGGGGGGCGAAGGTTTCTTT
CATPRQGGEGFF
>TRBJ1-5|TRBV20-1|.|.
TGCAGTGCTAGAGATCGACAGCACAATCAGCCCCAGCATTTT
CSARDRQHNQPQHF
>TRBJ1-2|TRBV18|TRBD1|few
TGTGCCAGCTCACTCTTTGGGGACAGTACCTACTATGGCTACACCTTC
CASSLFGDSTYYGYTF
>TRBJ2-5|TRBV30|.|few
TGTGCCTGGAGTGTACCTGAGGGCCGGGAGACCCAGTACTTC
CAWSVPEGRETQYF
>TRBJ1-5|TRBV6-5|.|.
TGTGCCAGCAGTTATTTGGAGGTTAGCAATCAGCCCCAGCATTTT
CASSYLEVSNQPQHF
>TRBJ1-2|TRBV18|.|.
TGTGCCAGCTCACCGCTGGGACCGAGCTTTATCTATGGCTACACCTTC
CASSPLGPSFIYGYTF
>TRBJ2-5|TRBV12-3/TRBV12-4|.|few
TGTGCCAGCTGTACTTCCGGGGAGACCCAGTACTTC
CASCTSGETQYF
>TRBJ2-7|TRBV7-9|.|once
TGTGCCAGCAGTTTCGCAAGCTCCGACGAGCAGTACTTC
CASSFASSDEQYF
>TRBJ1-2|TRBV11-2|TRBD1|many
TGTGCCAGCAGCTTAGAGGGACAGAAGTTCTATGGCTACACCTTC
CASSLEGQKFYGYTF
>TRBJ2-7|TRBV5-1|TRBD2|.
TGCGCCAGCAGCTTTAGCGGGAGGCTCTACGAGCAGTACTTC
CASSFSGRLYEQYF
>TRBJ1-3|TRBV9|TRBD1|few
TGTGCCAGCAGCGCTGGACAGGGCGGAAACACCATATATTTT
CASSAGQGGNTIYF
>TRBJ2-4|TRBV20-1|.|.
TGCAGTGCTAGTTCACAAAACATTCAGTACTTC
CSASSQNIQYF
>TRBJ2-7|TRBV11-2|.|many
TGTGCCAGCAGCTTAGGTGCAGGGATCTACGAGCAGTACTTC
CASSLGAGIYEQYF
>TRBJ1-2|TRBV5-1|TRBD1|many
TGCGCCAGCAGTAATAGGACAGGGGGAAACTATGGCTACACCTTC
CASSNRTGGNYGYTF
>TRBJ1-5|TRBV24-1|.|many
TGTGCCACCAGCCCAACCTGGGGGGATGGTCAGCCCCAGCATTTT
CATSPTWGDGQPQHF
>TRBJ2-5|TRBV10-3|.|many
TGTGCCATCAGTGATGGACGGTCCCTGGAGACCCAGTACTTC
CAISDGRSLETQYF
>TRBJ1-5|TRBV6-1|TRBD1|.
TGTGCCAGCAGAAATGGACAGGCACATCAGCCCCAGCATTTT
CASRNGQAHQPQHF
>TRBJ2-2|TRBV20-1|.|many
TGCAGTGCCAGACAGAAATCGAACACCGGGGAGCTGTTTTTT
CSARQKSNTGELFF
>TRBJ2-2|TRBV29-1|TRBD2|few
TGCAGCGTTCGGCTAGCGGGGGACACCGGGGAGCTGTTTTTT
CSVRLAGDTGELFF
>TRBJ2-5|TRBV19|.|.
TGTGCCAGTAGTCGGAGGGGGTTGGGAGAGACCCAGTACTTC
CASSRRGLGETQYF
>TRBJ2-7|TRBV4-1|TRBD1|.
TGCGCCAGCAGCCGGACAGGGTTATACGAGCAGTACTTC
CASSRTGLYEQYF
>TRBJ2-5|TRBV20-1|.|many
TGCAGTGCTACCATTGGCGGCCCACCCTGGGAGACCCAGTACTTC
CSATIGGPPWETQYF
>TRBJ2-5|TRBV18|.|.
TGTGCCAGCTCACCAGGGGTCCATGGGGAGACCCAGTACTTC
CASSPGVHGETQYF
>TRBJ1-1|TRBV11-3|.|many
TGTGCCAGCAGCTTATACAGGACCACTGAAGCTTTCTTT
CASSLYRTTEAFF
>TRBJ2-7|TRBV4-2|TRBD2|.
TGTGCCAGCAGCCCCGGACTAGCGGGGCCCTCAAGCTCCTACGAGCAGTACTTC
CASSPGLAGPSSSYEQYF
>TRBJ2-7|TRBV20-1|TRBD2|many
TGCAGTGCGGGTCGGGGGGCTAGCGGGGTGCGAGAGCAGTACTTC
CSAGRGASGVREQYF
>TRBJ2-2|TRBV12-3/TRBV12-4|.|.
TGTGCCAGCAGTGGGGGGTGGACCGGGGAGCTGTTTTTT
CASSGGWTGELFF
>TRBJ2-6|TRBV6-1|.|few
TGTGCCAGTACAACCTGGGACACCAACGTCCTGACTTTC
CASTTWDTNVLTF
>TRBJ1-1|TRBV20-1|.|many
TGCAGTGCTAGAGATCCCCTTGGAATGAACACTGAAGCTTTCTTT
CSARDPLGMNTEAFF
>TRBJ1-5|TRBV20-1|.|.
TGCAGTGCCCGGCCGTACAATCAGCCCCAGCATTTT
CSARPYNQPQHF
>TRBJ1-2|TRBV10-3|.|few
TGTGCCATCAGCGCGACAGAAAGGAACTATGGCTACACCTTC
CAISATERNYGYTF
>TRBJ1-1|TRBV20-1|.|many
TGCAGTGCCAGCAGGATGAACACTGAAGCTTTCTTT
CSASRMNTEAFF
>TRBJ1-2|TRBV20-1|TRBD1|few
TGCAGTGCTTCCGGGACAGGCTCCGGGACTAACTATGGCTACACCTTC
CSASGTGSGTNYGYTF
>TRBJ1-6|TRBV12-3/TRBV12-4|.|many
TGTGCCAGCAGCCGCCGGTCGGATTCACCCCTCCACTTT
CASSRRSDSPLHF
>TRBJ1-1|TRBV6-1|TRBD1|few
TGTGCCAGCACCCCAGGCAGGGGGCTTGAAGCTTTCTTT
CASTPGRGLEAFF
>TRBJ2-2|TRBV11-2|.|.
TGTGCCAGCAGCCTCGAAGGCCTAGCGTTCACCGGGGAGCTGTTTTTT
CASSLEGLAFTGELFF
>TRBJ1-1|TRBV10-3|TRBD1|many
TGTGCCATCAGTGGGACAGGGGAGGAAGCTTTCTTT
CAISGTGEEAFF
>TRBJ2-5|TRBV20-1|TRBD1|many
TGCAGTGCTAGAGATTCCAGACAGGGAGAGACCCAGTACTTC
CSARDSRQGETQYF
>TRBJ1-1|TRBV12-3/TRBV12-4|TRBD1|many
TGTGCCAGCAGGCCTCCAACAGGGGCCCCAGCTTTCTTT
CASRPPTGAPAFF